This section outlines one TCR beta chain sequence together with its context. Its antigen is not known. V lost 5 bases, J lost 4 bases, and 9 bases lay in between. Germline V gene lookup returns CDR1 SGHVS and CDR2 FNYEAQ. This CDR3 has 13 residues. This record belongs to a study of shared clonotypes between healthy human individuals. Sequenced by immunoSEQ multiplex PCR; TCRdb stores in-frame clones only, minus some. The sample shows under 1,900,000 clones, 98% of them seen only once. Whole-study results and caveats: All-four-donor shared clonotypes had higher generation probabilities than non-shared clonotypes did. Large depth notwithstanding, sorted-subset sequencing proved incomplete by rarefaction.

The chain joins TRBV7-6 to TRBJ2-1; no clear D gene. Material: naive CD4+ T cells sorted from blood. Subset meaning: CD45RA+ positively selected. This TCR came from a young man in good health. The CDR3 loop reads CASSQNSYNEQFF. The CDR3 bases are TGTGCCAGCAGCCAAAATTCTTACAATGAGCAGTTCTTC.